This T cell receptor beta chain was captured in a study of monozygotic twins with cystic fibrosis. The CDR3 consists of 12 residues. Per germline, CDR1 SEHNR and CDR2 FQNEAQ (reference sequence). V was clipped by 5 bases and J by 5 bases, with 9 bases between them. Profiled with immunoSEQ multiplex PCR; TCRdb holds only in-frame clones, not every one. The sample records roughly 32,000 clones, 90% to 98% being singletons. Sequenced input: blood. This TCR was recovered from a girl aged 2-10 years with cystic fibrosis. The rearrangement joins TRBV7-9 to TRBJ1-2; TRBD1 is a possible D gene (5 bases). The CDR3, as DNA: TGTGCCAGCAGCGTGGGACTTTATGGCTACACCTTC. Protein: CASSVGLYGYTF.